This T cell receptor beta chain was obtained from a study of OX40 agonist ivuxolimab in advanced cancers. On the study more broadly: Mean age about 60 years, range about 20 to 79; roughly 82% male.

The CDR3 spans 17 residues. Trimming removed 5 bases from V and 2 bases from J; junction bases left unmatched: 13. CDR1 is LNHDA and CDR2 is SQIVND in the germline V gene (reference sequence). Notes on the study in general: Some of the lowest clonal expansion was seen in partial responders at 0.1-3.0 mg/kg. Researchers report that CD8+ T cells had, on average, more expanded clones than CD4+.

Method: immunoSEQ multiplex PCR; TCRdb's copy keeps in-frame clones and lacks some. The data hold 35,000 or so clones, with over 60% observed a single time. As concerns this clone: The antigen is undetermined.

The rearrangement links TRBV19 to TRBJ2-3, with 7 bases lining up with TRBD2. Specimen: CD4+ or CD8+ T cells sorted from blood, collected in a trial of the OX40 agonist ivuxolimab. The clonotype comes from an adult with an advanced solid tumor such as melanoma, head and neck, liver or kidney cancer. For the CDR3, the DNA is TGTGCCAGTAGTCCCGGGAGTGGCGGGGGACCCACAGATACGCAGTATTTT. Translating gives CASSPGSGGGPTDTQYF.